The rows below give T cell receptor beta chains drawn from one sample of a study of blood T cell repertoires in COVID-19. TCRdb's table, derived via immunoSEQ multiplex PCR, lists solely in-frame clones and lacks some. The table records a few hundred thousand clones, 88% of them present only once. Input material: peripheral blood. The receptors were sampled from a woman in her twenties or thirties with COVID-19, enrolled during active disease. Each CDR3 is given with its conserved first and last residue. The D gene is left open where the match is weak. The listing skips clone size in some rows; elsewhere it reads once, few, many or a size class.

13	TRBV2	TRBJ1-2	NA	NA	CASRIGQTYGYTF	TGTGCCAGCAGGATTGGACAGACCTATGGCTACACCTTC
15	TRBV24-1	TRBJ2-1	NA	once	CATSAPKGGYNEQFF	TGTGCCACCAGTGCCCCTAAAGGCGGTTACAATGAGCAGTTCTTC
17	TRBV2	TRBJ1-1	NA	NA	CASSGDPPSTRGTEAFF	TGTGCCAGTTCGGGGGACCCTCCGTCGACACGGGGGACTGAAGCTTTCTTT
14	TRBV19	TRBJ1-2	NA	few	CASRPVGGNYGYTF	TGTGCCAGTAGACCGGTCGGGGGTAACTATGGCTACACCTTC
14	TRBV7-9	TRBJ1-1	TRBD1	NA	CASSLTRTGQKAFF	TGTGCCAGCAGCTTAACAAGGACAGGTCAAAAAGCTTTCTTT
14	TRBV3-1/TRBV3-2	TRBJ2-3	NA	NA	CASSQDRYTDTQYF	TGTGCCAGCAGCCAAGATCGGTACACAGATACGCAGTATTTT
13	TRBV27	TRBJ1-1	NA	NA	CASSTRQAARAFF	TGTGCCAGCAGTACCAGACAGGCGGCGCGCGCTTTCTTT
12	TRBV29-1	TRBJ2-7	TRBD1	NA	CSAGTGEGEQYF	TGCAGCGCCGGGACAGGGGAGGGCGAGCAGTACTTC
15	TRBV15	TRBJ1-2	NA	NA	CATSSGRGSYYGYTF	TGTGCCACCAGCAGTGGGCGGGGGTCATACTATGGCTACACCTTC
14	TRBV7-9	TRBJ2-3	TRBD1	NA	CASSLTGVGDTQYF	TGTGCCAGCAGCCTCACAGGGGTTGGAGATACGCAGTATTTT
14	TRBV7-6	TRBJ2-7	NA	NA	CASSPTWNSNEQYF	TGTGCCAGCAGCCCCACCTGGAACAGTAACGAGCAGTACTTC
17	TRBV19	TRBJ1-6	NA	NA	CASSIWSGSSYNSPLHF	TGTGCCAGTAGTATATGGTCGGGGAGCTCCTATAATTCACCCCTCCACTTT
13	TRBV5-8	TRBJ1-2	TRBD1	NA	CASPRGQGYGYTF	TGTGCCAGCCCTAGGGGACAGGGCTATGGCTACACCTTC
14	TRBV9	TRBJ2-1	NA	NA	CASSVGESYNEQFF	TGTGCCAGCAGCGTAGGGGAGTCCTACAATGAGCAGTTCTTC
15	TRBV5-1	TRBJ1-5	NA	NA	CASSLDPEGNQPQHF	TGCGCCAGCAGTTTAGACCCGGAGGGCAATCAGCCCCAGCATTTT
15	TRBV5-1	TRBJ1-4	NA	NA	CASSLTTALNEKLFF	TGCGCCAGCAGCCTGACGACAGCCCTTAATGAAAAACTGTTTTTT
15	TRBV9	TRBJ1-2	NA	NA	CASSVSYREFYGYTF	TGTGCCAGCAGCGTCAGCTACAGGGAATTCTATGGCTACACCTTC
14	TRBV3-1/TRBV3-2	TRBJ1-2	NA	NA	CASSPLGGTYGYTF	TGTGCCAGCAGCCCGCTCGGGGGAACCTATGGCTACACCTTC
15	TRBV6-1	TRBJ2-1	TRBD1	few	CASSEGQEPYNEQFF	TGTGCCAGCAGTGAGGGACAGGAACCTTACAATGAGCAGTTCTTC
14	TRBV24-1	TRBJ1-2	NA	NA	CATSDYPGRYGYTF	TGTGCCACCAGTGATTATCCAGGGCGCTATGGCTACACCTTC
17	TRBV7-2	TRBJ1-6	NA	NA	CASSSQVGRLYNSPLHF	TGTGCCAGCAGCTCCCAGGTGGGGAGACTCTATAATTCACCCCTCCACTTT
16	TRBV24-1	TRBJ1-5	NA	NA	CATSDSSEGPNQPQHF	TGTGCCACCAGTGATTCCAGTGAGGGCCCCAATCAGCCCCAGCATTTT
13	TRBV28	TRBJ1-2	NA	NA	CASSLPRSSGYTF	TGTGCCAGCAGTCTGCCACGATCCAGTGGCTACACCTTC
14	TRBV6-5	TRBJ1-3	TRBD1	NA	CASSPGGSGNTIYF	TGTGCCAGCAGTCCAGGGGGCTCTGGAAACACCATATATTTT
15	TRBV7-9	TRBJ1-4	NA	NA	CASSSASGGNEKLFF	TGTGCCAGCAGCTCCGCCAGCGGCGGGAACGAAAAACTGTTTTTT
15	TRBV3-1/TRBV3-2	TRBJ1-2	NA	NA	CASSQGSGQSFGYTF	TGTGCCAGCAGCCAAGGATCAGGTCAGTCCTTCGGCTACACCTTC
14	TRBV5-1	TRBJ1-2	TRBD1	NA	CASRPTGDGYGYTF	TGCGCCAGCAGACCCACAGGGGACGGCTATGGCTACACCTTC
16	TRBV9	TRBJ2-2	TRBD2	NA	CASSVDGGGAFGELFF	TGTGCCAGCAGCGTAGATGGCGGGGGGGCCTTCGGGGAGCTGTTTTTT
14	TRBV28	TRBJ2-1	NA	NA	CASSLPSGYNEQFF	TGTGCCAGCAGTTTACCGTCCGGGTACAATGAGCAGTTCTTC
15	TRBV19	TRBJ1-6	NA	NA	CASSNWGLNNSPLHF	TGTGCCAGTAGTAACTGGGGCTTAAATAATTCACCCCTCCACTTT
13	TRBV29-1	TRBJ1-6	TRBD1	once	CSVAGTANSPLHF	TGCAGCGTAGCCGGGACAGCTAATTCACCCCTCCACTTT
13	TRBV5-1	TRBJ1-2	NA	NA	CASSPLLNEGYTF	TGCGCCAGCAGCCCGCTACTCAACGAGGGCTACACCTTC
18	TRBV7-2	TRBJ2-2	TRBD2	once	CASSQAIAGGRGTGELFF	TGTGCCAGCAGCCAAGCTATAGCGGGGGGGCGGGGCACCGGGGAGCTGTTTTTT
15	TRBV18	TRBJ1-1	TRBD1	NA	CASSLSGTGNTEAFF	TGTGCCAGCTCACTGTCCGGGACAGGAAACACTGAAGCTTTCTTT
14	TRBV2	TRBJ2-7	NA	NA	CASSSSSDYYEQYF	TGTGCCAGCAGTTCCAGTAGTGACTACTACGAGCAGTACTTC
12	TRBV28	TRBJ1-1	TRBD1	NA	CASSPGQLEAFF	TGTGCCAGCAGTCCGGGACAGCTCGAAGCTTTCTTT
16	TRBV4-1	TRBJ2-1	TRBD2	few	CASSQAPSGGAYEQFF	TGCGCCAGCAGCCAAGCACCTAGCGGGGGGGCCTATGAGCAGTTCTTC
14	TRBV2	TRBJ1-2	NA	few	CASSRRQANYGYTF	TGTGCCAGTTCCAGACGGCAGGCCAACTATGGCTACACCTTC
14	TRBV6-2/TRBV6-3	TRBJ2-7	TRBD1	few	CASNPAGGRYEQYF	TGTGCCAGCAACCCGGCAGGGGGCCGGTACGAGCAGTACTTC
14	TRBV24-1	TRBJ1-5	TRBD1	few	CATSLGQVNQPQHF	TGTGCCACCAGCCTCGGACAGGTCAATCAGCCCCAGCATTTT
15	TRBV9	TRBJ2-6	NA	NA	CASSSRAPGANVLTF	TGTGCCAGCAGCTCCCGAGCGCCTGGGGCCAACGTCCTGACTTTC
15	TRBV6-5	TRBJ1-5	NA	NA	CASSYGGDSNQPQHF	TGTGCCAGCAGTTACGGGGGGGATAGCAATCAGCCCCAGCATTTT
14	TRBV15	TRBJ1-2	TRBD1	NA	CATSTMGQLGGYTF	TGTGCCACCAGCACCATGGGACAGTTGGGTGGCTACACCTTC
12	TRBV7-9	TRBJ2-1	NA	NA	CASSSHYNEQFF	TGTGCCAGCAGTAGTCATTACAATGAGCAGTTCTTC
14	TRBV2	TRBJ2-1	NA	NA	CASIPYRTLNEQFF	TGTGCCAGCATCCCGTATAGAACCCTCAATGAGCAGTTCTTC
16	TRBV5-1	TRBJ2-4	NA	NA	CASSWDGSLAKNIQYF	TGCGCCAGCAGCTGGGACGGGAGCCTAGCCAAAAACATTCAGTACTTC
13	TRBV13	TRBJ1-1	NA	NA	CASSLGLNTEAFF	TGTGCCAGCAGCCTGGGACTAAACACTGAAGCTTTCTTT